This TCR beta chain was sequenced in a study of neurological immune-mediated disorders. Study outcomes and limitations: There was no association between the multiple sclerosis repertoire cluster and any clinical or MRI feature. Private repertoires in all groups were suggested, as expanded clones shared no CDR3 amino acid sequences across subjects. Repertoires from 18 of 34 multiple sclerosis patients grouped phylogenetically into a related-CDR3 cluster, suggesting a possible signature.

Judged by abundance, this clonotype is medium-sized (0.01 to 0.1%). Its matching antigen is unknown. One entry per CDR3 protein results from TCRdb running MiXCR on the 5' RACE reads. Of over 35,000 distinct CDR3 sequences detected, about 3.8% appear once; the ten largest clones hold around 2%. Stored at -80 C, 2 million PBMCs were the source of the unsorted libraries. The sequence was collected from a man aged 25 to 40 with multiple sclerosis. The sample taken for sequencing was PBMCs.

This CDR3 reads CASSLETGGGNTIYF. The DNA for the CDR3 is TGTGCCAGCAGCTTAGAGACAGGCGGTGGAAACACCATATATTTT. The rearrangement joins TRBV7-2 to TRBJ1-3; TRBD1 might be the D (6 bases). From germline, CDR1 is SGHTA and CDR2 FQGNSA. V shed 1 base and J shed 3 bases, with 10 bases lying between them. The CDR3 is 15 residues long. Filled out from reference TRBV7-2 and TRBJ1-3, the complete variable domain reads GAGVSQSPSNKVTEKGKDVELRCDPISGHTALYWYRQSLGQGLEFLIYFQGNSAPDKSGLPSDRFSAERTGGSVSTLTIQRTQQEDSAVYLCASSLETGGGNTIYFGEGSWLTVV.